This entry describes one T cell receptor beta chain. The sample comes from a study of blood T cell repertoires in COVID-19. TCRdb keeps only in-frame clones here, not all; method: immunoSEQ multiplex PCR. The table has about 80,000 clones, around four fifths seen once. This clonotype was obtained from an elderly man with active or convalescent COVID-19. The sequencing input was peripheral blood.

The CDR3 here is CASSLRGNSYNEQFF. CDR3 sequence (DNA): TGTGCCAGCAGTTTACGCGGGAACTCCTACAATGAGCAGTTCTTC. This chain uses TRBV27 with TRBJ2-1, with D possibly being TRBD2 (6 bases). Trimming shortened V by 2 bases and J by 0 bases, and 8 bases separated the two germline ends. The germline CDR1 and CDR2 sequences are MNHEY and SMNVEV (reference sequence). This CDR3 spans 15 amino acids.